The T cell receptor beta chain described here comes from a study of shared clonotypes between healthy human individuals. Per the germline V gene, CDR1 is MNHNS and CDR2 is SASEGT. The junction had 8 bases not matched to a gene; V was cut back by 8 bases and J by 1 base. The CDR3 has 14 amino acids. Sorted-subset replicate PCR reactions contained 200 to 250 ng DNA, corresponding to some 29,000 T cell genomes. Sequencing used immunoSEQ multiplex PCR; TCRdb keeps in-frame clones, though not all of them. This table holds about 2.1 million clones, about 92% found once. The naive CD8 population came from CD45RO-negative cells selected for CCR7, without terminally differentiated effector memory CD45RA+ cells. Free of recent acute infections or vaccinations, the donors were healthy HIV-negative adults. Everyone who donated was a Caucasian adult who lived in Nashville, Tennessee.

The V gene is TRBV6-1, the J gene TRBJ2-7, with TRBD1 identical over 7 bases. Sequenced input: naive CD8+ T cells from PBMCs. The origin of this receptor is a man aged 18 to 30 in good health. Some clones in this sample may be carry-over from other donors' samples. CDR3 loop: CASYPGTASYEQYF. The CDR3 DNA is TGTGCCAGCTACCCCGGGACAGCATCCTACGAGCAGTACTTC.